The T cell receptor (beta chain) described here comes from a study of T-cell memory formation after mild COVID-19. Turning to the study itself: Among the donors, TCR clusters were largely specific to each donor.

Germline V gene lookup returns CDR1 MGHRA and CDR2 YSYEKL. Trimming left V 4 bases short and J 4 bases short, with 18 bases between. This CDR3 contains 16 residues. TCRdb redid the calling of the 5' RACE reads with MiXCR, one entry per CDR3 protein. The table includes 190,000 or so distinct CDR3 sequences, under 12% detected once. Study findings and constraints: Memory cells collected pre-infection included some clones that later responded, suggesting cross-reactive memory joined. Of the contracting clones, CD4+ ones lay mainly in CM and EM, and CD8+ ones in EMRA.

This clonotype was seen only a few times. Antigen: not known. The sequenced sample consisted of PBMCs or a T cell subset sorted from them (not recorded which). The V call is TRBV4-1, the J call TRBJ2-3; D possibly corresponds to TRBD1 (5 bases). The sequence came from a man aged 18 to 30 who had mild COVID-19 (a few samples of this study predate the infection). Cell type and time point are not known. CDR3 residues: CASSRSSRGRADTQYF. The DNA of the CDR3 is TGCGCCAGCAGCCGAAGCTCAAGGGGTAGGGCAGATACGCAGTATTTT.